The subject of this entry is one T cell receptor (beta chain). With 4 bases clipped from V and 7 bases from J, the junction kept 12 bases outside the gene matches. This CDR3 spans 16 amino acids. CDR1 and CDR2 (germline): MNHEY, SVGEGT. This sample was taken from a study of blood T cell repertoires in COVID-19. Authors' data handling: Estimated nucleated cell counts came from reference gene primer amplification. This table comes from immunoSEQ multiplex PCR, and its TCRdb copy is limited to in-frame clones, with some not included. That table gives V, J and clone size, and the DNA gave D and trimming. Of 55,000 to 75,000 clones in the sample, 84% were seen once.

Sequenced material: peripheral blood. The rearrangement uses TRBV6-2 or TRBV6-3 and TRBJ2-2, with 7 bases aligning to TRBD2. The TCR was taken from an elderly man with COVID-19, enrolled during active disease. The CDR3 sequence: CASSWGGSSEVGELFF. The CDR3 DNA reads as TGTGCCAGCAGTTGGGGGGGTTCCTCAGAGGTCGGGGAGCTGTTTTTT.